The 21 T cell receptor beta chains in this list originate from one sample, sequenced in a study of beta chain features in type 1 diabetes. The study reverse transcribed the entire isolated RNA, so it sequenced expressed TCRB transcripts. Profiling relied on immunoSEQ multiplex PCR, and the TCRdb table lists in-frame clones only, not all of them. The data show more than 300,000 clones, 7.5% to 9% seen once. The specimen was central memory CD4+ T cells from blood. The receptors were gathered from a woman aged 18 to 35 in good health.

This clone turned up a few times. CDR3 loop: CASSKRVPKRAFF. CDR3 DNA: TGTGCCAGCAGCAAACGGGTCCCCAAAAGAGCTTTCTTT. The chain employs TRBV21-1 and TRBJ1-1. TRBV21-1 is given as a pseudogene. The CDR3 consists of 13 residues.

This clone was counted between two and nine times. The chain links TRBV28 to TRBJ2-6; D is ambiguous. The CDR3 is made up of 16 amino acids. Germline V gene sequence: CDR1 MDHEN, CDR2 SYDVKM. V gave up 7 bases and J gave up 0 bases, with 13 bases separating them. CDR3 residues: CASNPQRSSGANVLTF. CDR3 nucleotides: TGTGCCAGCAATCCACAACGGAGCTCTGGGGCCAACGTCCTGACTTTC.

This chain connects TRBV28 to TRBJ2-3, with unresolved D. V shed 3 bases and J shed 5 bases, with 9 bases lying between them. The germline V gene encodes CDR1 MDHEN and CDR2 SYDVKM. The CDR3 length is 13 residues. The CDR3 region has the DNA TGTGCCAGCAGTTTCGGTCCTGGAGATACGCAGTATTTT. Translation: CASSFGPGDTQYF.

A note on this clone: One end of the junction does not line up with germline, which may come from a read error. The chain combines TRBV7-7 with TRBJ2-1; D is perhaps TRBD2 (5 bases). There are 14 residues in the CDR3. CDR1 is SSHAT and CDR2 is FNYEAQ in the germline V gene (reference sequence). The CDR3 DNA reads as TGTGCTAGCAGCTTAGTGGGGAGTGGCGATGAGCAGTTCTTC. Translated: CASSLVGSGDEQFF.

The CDR3 sequence is CASSLRLSTSTDTQYF. The CDR3 DNA sequence: TGTGCCAGCAGCCTTAGACTATCTACTAGCACAGATACGCAGTATTTT. V is TRBV7-2 and J is TRBJ2-3; possibly TRBD2 for D (5 bases). V lost 5 bases and J 0 bases, leaving 15 bases between the germline ends. This CDR3 is built from 16 residues. Germline CDR1 SGHTA, CDR2 FQGNSA.

The table lists this clone with a few counts. The chain carries TRBV7-9 and TRBJ2-3, with 8 bases that match TRBD2. The V gene's germline CDR1 is SEHNR and CDR2 FQNEAQ (reference sequence). Trimming at V came to 3 bases and at J to 0 bases, leaving 11 bases not matched to a gene. This CDR3 is 18 amino acids long. The CDR3 nucleotides read TGTGCCAGCAGCTTGGTGACTCTACTAGCGGTTAGCACAGATACGCAGTATTTT. This translates into CASSLVTLLAVSTDTQYF.

This clone occurred many times. The V and J genes are TRBV29-1 and TRBJ2-2, with D perhaps matching TRBD2 (5 bases). Trimming pared 7 bases from V and 7 bases from J, leaving 10 bases between. The CDR3 extends over 11 amino acids. CDR1 and CDR2 (germline): SQVTM, ANQGSEA. The CDR3 coding sequence is TGCAGCGCCTTACTAGGCGGGGAGCTGTTTTTT. Translated, it gives CSALLGGELFF.

This clone turned up a few times. This rearrangement joins TRBV5-1 to TRBJ2-7, with TRBD2 identical over 11 bases. This CDR3 has 15 residues. Germline V gives CDR1 SGHRS, CDR2 YFSETQ. Trimming took 3 bases from V and 0 from J; bases not matched to a gene: 2. The CDR3, as DNA: TGCGCCAGCAGCTCAGGACTAGCGGGCTCCTACGAGCAGTACTTC. This encodes CASSSGLAGSYEQYF.

The chain combines TRBV7-9 with TRBJ2-7, with 13 bases matching TRBD2. The junction had 10 bases not matched to a gene; V was cut back by 5 bases and J by 12 bases. Germline CDR1 reads SEHNR; CDR2 reads FQNEAQ (reference sequence). The CDR3 sequence is 14 residues long. Here the CDR3 DNA reads TGTGCCAGCAGCGCGGGACTAGCGGGATTATCCTCGTACTTC. This sequence encodes CASSAGLAGLSSYF.

V is TRBV18 and J is TRBJ2-5; tentatively, D is TRBD2 (5 bases). V was trimmed by 4 bases and J by 5 bases, leaving 11 bases between them. The CDR3 extends over 13 amino acids. Looked up from germline, CDR1 is KGHSH and CDR2 is LQKENI. CDR3 DNA sequence: TGTGCCAGCTCACAAACTAGTGCCGAGACCCAGTACTTC. This gives the protein CASSQTSAETQYF.

This clone occurred many times. Other nucleotide sequences from this sample produce the same CDR3. The chain joins TRBV28 to TRBJ2-5, with D possibly being TRBD1 or TRBD2 (5 bases each). V was pared by 3 bases and J by 4 bases, with 12 bases between. The CDR3 extends over 14 amino acids. Per the germline V gene, CDR1 is MDHEN and CDR2 is SYDVKM. The CDR3 loop reads CASSFRDRGETQYF. The CDR3 nucleotides read TGTGCCAGCAGTTTTCGGGACCGGGGAGAGACCCAGTACTTC.

Details on this clone: A much larger clone lies a single base off, so this may be a read error. This same CDR3 is encoded by further DNA sequences in the sample. The chain combines TRBV29-1 with TRBJ1-5, with D unclear. There are 12 residues in the CDR3. The germline V gene encodes CDR1 SQVTM and CDR2 ANQGSEA. Trimming removed 4 bases from V and 5 bases from J, with 9 bases in between. The DNA of the CDR3 is TGCAGCGTTGGGGCAAGGGATCAGCCCCAGCATTTT. It specifies CSVGARDQPQHF. The variable domain in full, with the rest retrieved from reference TRBV29-1 and TRBJ1-5, is SAVISQKPSRDICQRGTSLTIQCQVDSQVTMMFWYRQQPGQSLTLIATANQGSEATYESGFVIDKFPISRPNLTFSTLTVSNMSPEDSSIYLCSVGARDQPQHFGDGTRLSIL.

The chain has TRBV19 and TRBJ2-7; the D call may be TRBD1 or TRBD2 (5 bases each). Trimming cost V 0 bases and J 4 bases, with 10 bases left between them. Germline loops: CDR1 LNHDA, CDR2 SQIVND (reference sequence). The length of the CDR3 is 14 residues. The CDR3 protein is CASSIDGGPYEQYF. CDR3 nucleotide sequence: TGTGCCAGTAGTATAGATGGGGGACCGTACGAGCAGTACTTC.

V and J are TRBV4-2 and TRBJ1-5, with TRBD1 matching 10 bases. V shed 4 bases, J shed 6 bases, and the junction held 12 bases outside the gene matches. This CDR3 has 17 residues. Germline V gene data show CDR1 as LGHNA and CDR2 as YNFKEQ. As DNA, the CDR3 is TGTGCCAGCAGCCCCCTAGAGGGACAGGGGCGAGGTCAGCCCCAGCATTTT. This encodes CASSPLEGQGRGQPQHF.

The chain carries TRBV7-2 and TRBJ2-5; the D is unclear. Germline V lookup: CDR1 SGHTA, CDR2 FQGNSA. The CDR3 extends over 12 amino acids. V lost 4 bases and J lost 4, with 7 bases in between. The CDR3 here is CASSSDSETQYF. The CDR3 region has the DNA TGTGCCAGCAGCTCAGACTCAGAGACCCAGTACTTC.

This clone was counted a few times. The rearrangement uses TRBV7-3 and TRBJ2-1; 12 bases match TRBD2. CDR3 length: 15 residues. Germline CDR1 SGHTA, CDR2 FQGTGA. V was clipped by 5 bases and J by 6 bases; unmatched bases: 5. The CDR3 coding sequence is TGTGCCAGCAGCCCTCTAGCGGGAGGGATCAATGAGCAGTTCTTC. Its protein is CASSPLAGGINEQFF.

This clone has ten or more counts. V usage is TRBV6-6 and J usage is TRBJ2-1; 12 bases line up with TRBD2. The CDR3 consists of 14 residues. Looked up from germline, CDR1 is MNHNY and CDR2 is SVGAGI (reference sequence). Trimming took 4 bases from V and 8 from J; bases not matched to a gene: 3. CDR3 residues: CASSLTSGSYEQFF. DNA for the CDR3: TGTGCCAGCAGTTTGACTAGCGGGAGCTATGAGCAGTTCTTC.

This clone was observed a few times. V gene TRBV19 combines with J gene TRBJ2-5; the match to TRBD1 covers 8 bases. In germline, CDR1 is LNHDA, CDR2 SQIVND (reference sequence). V trimming: 6 bases; J trimming: 4 bases; junction bases outside the gene matches: 7. The CDR3 has 14 residues. The CDR3 DNA reads TGTGCCAGTAGCCGGACAGGGAGGTTAGAGACCCAGTACTTC. Protein product: CASSRTGRLETQYF.

The chain joins TRBV6-5 to TRBJ2-2; D is unresolved. The CDR3 consists of 14 residues. V shed 2 bases and J shed 5 bases, with 9 bases lying between them. Germline CDR1 and CDR2: MNHEY and SVGAGI. Here the CDR3 DNA reads TGTGCCAGCAGTTACATAATCGCAACCGGGGAGCTGTTTTTT. This codes for CASSYIIATGELFF.

In the case of this clone: Mismatch with germline at one junction end may stem from a read error. The chain employs TRBV4-2 and TRBJ2-7; D is uncertain. In germline, CDR1 is LGHNA, CDR2 YNFKEQ. The length of the CDR3 is 13 residues. The CDR3 nucleotides are TGTGCCAGCAGCAAAGATCTCTCCTACGAGCAGTACTTC. Its translation is CASSKDLSYEQYF.

This clone was observed a handful of times. The chain employs TRBV11-2 and TRBJ1-5; 7 positions match TRBD1. V dropped 5 bases and J dropped 0; count of bases not matched to a gene: 10. Germline V CDR1 and CDR2: SGHAT, FQNNGV. The CDR3 has 17 amino acids. The CDR3 protein is CASSHPGQRYSNQPQHF. As DNA, the CDR3 is TGTGCCAGCAGCCACCCGGGACAGCGTTATAGCAATCAGCCCCAGCATTTT.